The 19 T cell receptor beta chains below all came from one sample that was sequenced in a study of T cell changes during pregnancy in multiple sclerosis. This table comes from immunoSEQ multiplex PCR, and its TCRdb copy is limited to in-frame clones, with some not included. The sample holds 45,000 to 55,000 clones, about 90% seen once. Specimen: CD4+ T cells from peripheral blood mononuclear cells, collected after pregnancy. These receptors all stem from a female donor in good health, enrolled as a control in a pregnancy study.

The J gene is TRBJ2-3, the V gene TRBV14; no firm D call. This CDR3 is 14 amino acids long. The ends were cut back, 4 bases at V and 2 bases at J, with 10 bases in the middle. Germline CDR1 reads SGHDN; CDR2 reads FVKESK. CDR3 amino acids: CASSPLLLTDTQYF. In DNA form, the CDR3 reads TGTGCCAGCAGCCCTCTTCTTCTCACAGATACGCAGTATTTT.

The chain is built from TRBV28 and TRBJ2-5; no clear D gene. V shed 4 bases and J shed 7 bases, with 4 bases lying between them. The CDR3 length is 10 residues. The germline V gene encodes CDR1 MDHEN and CDR2 SYDVKM. This chain's CDR3 is CASSSGTQYF. Written as DNA, the CDR3 is TGTGCCAGCAGTTCCGGGACCCAGTACTTC.

On this clone itself: The junction differs from germline at one of its ends, possibly a read error. The same CDR3 is also encoded by other DNA sequences in this sample. This chain's CDR3 is CASSQRGPSSGNTIYF. CDR3 sequence (DNA): TGCGCCAGTAGCCAAAGGGGGCCGAGCTCTGGAAACACCATATATTTT. V is TRBV4-1 and J is TRBJ1-3; the match to TRBD1 covers 7 bases. The CDR3 extends over 16 amino acids. From germline, CDR1 is MGHRA and CDR2 YSYEKL.

This clone was recorded only once. J is TRBJ2-2 and V is TRBV28, with TRBD1 matching over 8 bases. CDR1 and CDR2 (germline): MDHEN, SYDVKM. V lost 4 bases and J lost 1; bases outside the gene matches: 5. The CDR3 sequence is 16 residues long. The CDR3 region has the DNA TGTGCCAGCAGTTACGCCGGGACAGGGAACACCGGGGAGCTGTTTTTT. It specifies CASSYAGTGNTGELFF.

This sequence joins TRBV6-5 and TRBJ1-2; D is perhaps TRBD1 (5 bases). The CDR3 is 16 amino acids. Trimming took off 0 bases at V and 5 bases at J, with 16 bases between the two ends. Germline CDR1 is MNHEY and CDR2 is SVGAGI. The chain's CDR3 is CASSYSLTRGKYGYTF. CDR3 in DNA: TGTGCCAGCAGTTACTCGCTGACAAGGGGAAAGTATGGCTACACCTTC.

V usage is TRBV19 and J usage is TRBJ1-2; D might be TRBD1 (5 bases). Germline V gives CDR1 LNHDA, CDR2 SQIVND (reference sequence). The V end was cut by 5 bases, the J end by 4 bases, with 17 bases between. The CDR3 is 15 residues long. The CDR3: CASSPSRRGGYGYTF. CDR3 nucleotides: TGTGCCAGTAGTCCGTCCAGGCGGGGGGGCTATGGCTACACCTTC.

This clone was recorded only once. This chain joins TRBV4-1 and TRBJ2-7, with D possibly matching TRBD1 (6 bases). The CDR3 runs 17 residues. V lost 1 base and J lost 3, with 19 bases in between. Germline assignment: CDR1 MGHRA and CDR2 YSYEKL. The CDR3 DNA sequence: TGCGCCAGCAGCCAAGTATTCCTAGTTAGAGGGGGCTACGAGCAGTACTTC. Translating gives CASSQVFLVRGGYEQYF.

The rearrangement links TRBV7-2 to TRBJ2-3; tentative D call: TRBD1 (5 bases). Germline CDR1 reads SGHTA; CDR2 reads FQGNSA. The V end lost 3 bases, the J end lost 6 bases, and 19 bases lay between the germline ends. This CDR3 region has 16 residues. The CDR3 DNA reads TGTGCCAGCAGCTTCACCGACAGCACTTTCAGGGATACGCAGTATTTT. Its protein is CASSFTDSTFRDTQYF. The variable domain in full, completed from reference TRBV7-2 and TRBJ2-3, reads GAGVSQSPSNKVTEKGKDVELRCDPISGHTALYWYRQSLGQGLEFLIYFQGNSAPDKSGLPSDRFSAERTGGSVSTLTIQRTQQEDSAVYLCASSFTDSTFRDTQYFGPGTRLTVL.

The DNA for the CDR3 is TGTGCCAGCAGCCAAGGATACACGGGACAGGTCTACAATGAGCAGTTCTTC. It yields the protein CASSQGYTGQVYNEQFF. J is TRBJ2-1 and V is TRBV4-2; 8 bases agree with TRBD1. CDR3 length: 17 amino acids. Unmatched junction bases numbered 8, after V lost 1 base and J lost 3 bases. Per germline, CDR1 LGHNA and CDR2 YNFKEQ.

The CDR3 protein is CASSFPLVGEQFF. The CDR3 bases are TGTGCCAGCAGCTTCCCCCTAGTGGGTGAGCAGTTCTTC. This chain connects TRBV7-9 to TRBJ2-1; D not certain. Between the trimmed V and J ends, which lost 3 bases and 9 bases, there was a span of 12 bases. The CDR3 has 13 amino acids. CDR1 and CDR2 from the germline V gene are SEHNR and FQNEAQ (reference sequence).

The chain links TRBV19 to TRBJ1-5; D perhaps matches TRBD1 (6 bases). Between the trimmed V and J ends, which lost 4 bases and 0 bases, there was a span of 10 bases. The CDR3 has 15 residues. Germline loops: CDR1 LNHDA, CDR2 SQIVND (reference sequence). DNA for the CDR3: TGTGCCAGTAGTAGGGACAATTATAGCAATCAGCCCCAGCATTTT. It specifies CASSRDNYSNQPQHF.

This clone occurred once. The V and J genes are TRBV9 and TRBJ1-6, with TRBD1 as a possible D gene (6 bases). This CDR3 region has 15 residues. V was cut by 3 bases and J by 10 bases, with 17 bases left in between. The V gene's germline CDR1 is SGDLS and CDR2 YYNGEE. The CDR3 sequence: CASSASGGRRSPLHF. CDR3 DNA sequence: TGTGCCAGCAGCGCCTCCGGGGGGCGGCGATCACCCCTCCACTTT.

The rearrangement links TRBV7-9 to TRBJ1-6; 8 nucleotides match TRBD1. Germline V lookup: CDR1 SEHNR, CDR2 FQNEAQ (reference sequence). V lost 3 bases to trimming and J lost 3 bases; unmatched junction nucleotides: 4. This CDR3 is built from 16 residues. The CDR3 nucleotides read TGTGCCAGCAGCTTCGGGACAGGTTTCTATAATTCACCCCTCCACTTT. This codes for CASSFGTGFYNSPLHF.

This chain's CDR3 is CATPSTPSGQGGEQYF. CDR3 sequence (DNA): TGTGCCACCCCATCCACGCCCTCGGGACAGGGAGGCGAGCAGTACTTC. V usage is TRBV19 and J usage is TRBJ2-7, with 9 nucleotides matching TRBD1. The V gene end was trimmed by 10 bases and the J gene end by 6 bases; junction bases not matched to a gene: 19. The CDR3 has 16 amino acids. Germline V gene data show CDR1 as LNHDA and CDR2 as SQIVND (reference sequence). The variable domain in full, completed from reference TRBV19 and TRBJ2-7, reads DGGITQSPKYLFRKEGQNVTLSCEQNLNHDAMYWYRQDPGQGLRLIYYSQIVNDFQKGDIAEGYSVSREKKESFPLTVTSAQKNPTAFYLCATPSTPSGQGGEQYFGPGTRLTVT.

The chain uses TRBV2 and TRBJ1-1, with TRBD1 as a possible D gene (6 bases). From germline, CDR1 is SNHLY and CDR2 FYNNEI. Trimming left V 7 bases short and J 10 bases short, with 16 bases between. CDR3 length equals 12 residues. CDR3 DNA: TGTGCCAGCAAGGGGGGGGGCCCCGGAGCTTTCTTT. Its protein is CASKGGGPGAFF.

This chain joins TRBV6-6 and TRBJ2-5; D may be TRBD1 (6 bases). The CDR3 covers 13 residues. Trimming shortened V by 6 bases and J by 4 bases, and 12 bases separated the two germline ends. Germline-derived CDR1 and CDR2 are MNHNY and SVGAGI (reference sequence). CDR3 nucleotide sequence: TGTGCCAGCAGGAAGACAGGACTAGAGACCCAGTACTTC. Its protein product is CASRKTGLETQYF.

The V gene is TRBV2, the J gene TRBJ2-1, with a weak D call TRBD1 (6 bases). From germline, CDR1 is SNHLY and CDR2 FYNNEI. The length of the CDR3 is 13 residues. The germline V and J ends were trimmed by 6 bases and 4 bases, with 10 bases remaining between them. CDR3 amino acids: CASSPQGYNEQFF. The CDR3 nucleotides are TGTGCCAGCAGCCCGCAGGGGTACAATGAGCAGTTCTTC.

This sequence joins TRBV6-1 and TRBJ1-2, with a tentative D call TRBD1 (6 bases). CDR1 MNHNS and CDR2 SASEGT come from the germline V gene. The ends were cut back, 6 bases at V and 3 bases at J, with 14 bases in the middle. This CDR3 comprises 14 residues. The CDR3 nucleotides are TGTGCCAGCAGGGCCGGAGGGGGGGACTATGGCTACACCTTC. Its protein product is CASRAGGGDYGYTF.

V gene TRBV7-9 combines with J gene TRBJ2-7, with D uncertain. The length of the CDR3 is 14 residues. Trimming took 1 base from V and 2 from J, leaving 9 bases between them. Per the germline V gene, CDR1 is SEHNR and CDR2 is FQNEAQ (reference sequence). The CDR3 DNA follows: TGTGCCAGCAGCTTAGTTACAAGAACCTACGAGCAGTACTTC. Translation: CASSLVTRTYEQYF.